These 6 T cell receptor beta chains were sequenced from one sample in a study of cytomegalovirus exposure and HLA in healthy donors. The PCR had 60 Vbeta and 13 Jbeta primers. The protocol was immunoSEQ multiplex PCR, while the TCRdb copy is restricted to in-frame clones and leaves out a portion. The sample includes about 95,000 clones, roughly 72% seen only once; the top ten take under 7%. Material: PBMCs. These receptors all come from a man in his thirties or forties in good health and CMV-seropositive.

V gene TRBV20-1 combines with J gene TRBJ2-1; possible D gene TRBD2, 5 bases. The CDR3 contains 11 residues. Germline loops: CDR1 DFQATT, CDR2 SNEGSKA (reference sequence). Trimming took 5 bases from V and 9 from J, leaving 11 bases between them. The CDR3 region is CSADGESEQFF. CDR3 DNA: TGCAGTGCTGATGGGGAGAGTGAGCAGTTCTTC.

This clone was picked up one time. This chain connects TRBV5-6 to TRBJ2-5, with D possibly being TRBD2 (6 bases). CDR3 size: 18 residues. From germline, CDR1 is SGHDT and CDR2 YYEEEE. The V end lost 0 bases, the J end lost 5 bases, and 23 bases lay between the germline ends. CDR3 region: CASSLERSGARRGETQYF. In nucleotides, the CDR3 is TGTGCCAGCAGCTTGGAACGTTCAGGCGCCAGGCGGGGTGAGACCCAGTACTTC. The full variable domain, completed using reference TRBV5-6 and TRBJ2-5, is DAGVTQSPTHLIKTRGQQVTLRCSPKSGHDTVSWYQQALGQGPQFIFQYYEEEERQRGNFPDRFSGHQFPNYSSELNVNALLLGDSALYLCASSLERSGARRGETQYFGPGTRLLVL.

The chain uses TRBV30 and TRBJ1-1; D may be TRBD1 (6 bases). This CDR3 comprises 14 residues. The V gene lost 2 bases and the J gene lost 1 base, with 11 bases spanning the gap. Looked up from germline, CDR1 is GTSNPN and CDR2 is SVGIG (reference sequence). CDR3 DNA: TGTGCCTGGAGTCAGGGGTGGGGGAACACTGAAGCTTTCTTT. Its translation: CAWSQGWGNTEAFF. The full variable domain, its missing parts supplied by reference TRBV30 and TRBJ1-1, is SQTIHQWPATLVQPVGSPLSLECTVEGTSNPNLYWYRQAAGRGLQLLFYSVGIGQISSEVPQNLSASRPQDRQFILSSKKLLLSDSGFYLCAWSQGWGNTEAFFGQGTRLTVV.

Worth noting for this clone: The sample contains more than one DNA sequence encoding this CDR3. The rearrangement links TRBV5-1 to TRBJ2-6; 7 nucleotides align to TRBD2. The germline V gene encodes CDR1 SGHRS and CDR2 YFSETQ. There are 18 residues in the CDR3. Trimming took 0 bases from V and 0 from J; bases not matched to a gene: 6. CDR3: CASSLVAGVSSGANVLTF. CDR3 bases: TGCGCCAGCAGCTTGGTGGCGGGGGTTAGCTCTGGGGCCAACGTCCTGACTTTC.

The rearrangement joins TRBV14 to TRBJ2-1; possible D gene TRBD2, 5 bases. Trimming removed 4 bases at V and 8 bases at J, with 15 bases between. The CDR3 has 14 residues. The germline V gene encodes CDR1 SGHDN and CDR2 FVKESK. The DNA for the CDR3 is TGTGCCAGCAGCCGGACTTTCCCGGGGTATGAGCAGTTCTTC. Translation: CASSRTFPGYEQFF. The full variable domain, with the rest looked up from reference TRBV14 and TRBJ2-1, is EAGVTQFPSHSVIEKGQTVTLRCDPISGHDNLYWYRRVMGKEIKFLLHFVKESKQDESGMPNNRFLAERTGGTYSTLKVQPAELEDSGVYFCASSRTFPGYEQFFGPGTRLTVL.

The J gene is TRBJ2-1, the V gene TRBV19; TRBD1 aligns across 8 bases. The CDR3 contains 13 residues. The V gene end was trimmed by 5 bases and the J gene end by 9 bases; junction bases not matched to a gene: 6. Germline CDR1 is LNHDA and CDR2 is SQIVND (reference sequence). In DNA, the CDR3 is TGTGCCAGTAGTTCGTCAGGGGGCTCTGAGCAGTTCTTC. This gives the protein CASSSSGGSEQFF.